This T cell receptor (beta chain) came from a study of T cell responses to AZD1222 COVID-19 vaccine. For the study at large: The study pooled second doses at about 4 or about 12 weeks. Study-level findings and limits: Only five to seven individuals given AZD1222 were seropositive at baseline. Repertoire sampling occurred only after the peak T cell response.

Method: immunoSEQ multiplex PCR; TCRdb's copy keeps in-frame clones and lacks some. The sample gives 150,000 or so clones, 90% to 95% of which show up once; approximately 1.5% is in the top ten. As regards this clone: The antigen remains unidentified.

The TCR was taken from an adult in good health. The starting material was peripheral blood, obtained on day 0 of AZD1222 vaccination.

Here the CDR3 reads CASSEALGGYGYTF. The CDR3 DNA reads as TGTGCCAGCAGTGAAGCCCTCGGGGGTTATGGCTACACCTTC. The chain combines TRBV6-1 with TRBJ1-2, with D possibly being TRBD1 (5 bases). The CDR3 length is 14 residues. V was shortened by 0 bases and J by 5 bases, with 10 bases between the two germline ends. The germline gives CDR1 MNHNS, CDR2 SASEGT.